The sequence of this TCR beta chain was determined in a study of CD8+ T cells in alopecia areata. This CDR3 has 14 residues. Germline loops: CDR1 GTSNPN, CDR2 SVGIG (reference sequence). The V segment lost 2 bases and the J segment 3 bases; nucleotides outside the gene matches: 7. Documented treatment: oral pan-JAK inhibitor, 5-10 mg twice daily. In each case, RNA was isolated and then reverse transcribed into cDNA as the sequencing template. TCRdb keeps only in-frame clones here, not all; method: immunoSEQ multiplex PCR. Found here are roughly 200,000 clones, roughly two fifths of them singletons; the top ten hold about 2.6%.

This material consisted of CD4+ T cells sorted from blood, taken at approximately week 36, from a patient treated with tofacitinib. The origin of this receptor is a human donor with alopecia areata. The V call is TRBV30, the J call TRBJ2-7; 7 nucleotides line up with TRBD2. CDR3 sequence: CAWSSTSTYYEQYF. CDR3 in DNA: TGTGCCTGGAGTTCGACTAGCACCTACTACGAGCAGTACTTC.